One and the same sample provided the 30 T cell receptor beta chains below, sequenced in a study of cytomegalovirus exposure and HLA in healthy donors. Primers included in the PCR were 60 Vbeta and 13 Jbeta primers. The protocol was immunoSEQ multiplex PCR, while the TCRdb copy is restricted to in-frame clones and leaves out a portion. The sample has about 160,000 clones, approximately 76% seen once; the top ten hold approximately 1.3%. Sequenced sample: PBMCs. The source of these receptors is a man aged 55 to 70 in good health and CMV-seronegative.

V and J are TRBV7-7 and TRBJ2-1; 12 nucleotides match TRBD2. The germline CDR1 and CDR2 sequences are SSHAT and FNYEAQ (reference sequence). V was pared by 4 bases and J by 4 bases, with 5 bases of the junction left unmatched. This CDR3 spans 16 amino acids. CDR3 region: CASSSLAGGGYNEQFF. The DNA for the CDR3 is TGTGCCAGCAGCTCTCTAGCGGGAGGGGGGTACAATGAGCAGTTCTTC.

This clone appeared once. The CDR3 bases are TGTGCCTGGAAGAGGCAGGGGGATTCCTACGAGCAGTACTTC. Translating gives CAWKRQGDSYEQYF. This chain uses TRBV30 with TRBJ2-7, with 7 bases identical to TRBD1. Germline V gene sequence: CDR1 GTSNPN, CDR2 SVGIG (reference sequence). Losses at the gene ends were 4 bases for V and 1 base for J; bases not matched to a gene: 7. This CDR3 is built from 14 residues.

This clone was observed a few times. The rearrangement uses TRBV27 and TRBJ2-3, with a possible D match to TRBD1 (5 bases). Trimming shortened V by 2 bases and J by 4 bases, and 13 bases separated the two germline ends. The germline gives CDR1 MNHEY, CDR2 SMNVEV (reference sequence). This CDR3 is 15 amino acids long. The CDR3 loop reads CASSLSPVRADTQYF. CDR3 nucleotides: TGTGCCAGCAGTTTAAGTCCAGTCAGGGCAGATACGCAGTATTTT.

This chain connects TRBV28 to TRBJ1-2, with a weak D call TRBD1 (6 bases). In germline, CDR1 is MDHEN, CDR2 SYDVKM. V lost 7 bases, J lost 4 bases, and 13 bases lay in between. The CDR3 loop spans 13 amino acids. The CDR3 DNA sequence: TGTGCCAGCATGGTGGGGGCAGCCTATGGCTACACCTTC. It specifies CASMVGAAYGYTF.

The V call is TRBV7-8, the J call TRBJ1-5, with D perhaps TRBD1 (5 bases). V was cut by 5 bases and J by 0 bases, with 23 bases left in between. There are 19 residues in the CDR3. In germline, CDR1 is SGHVS, CDR2 FQNEAQ. CDR3 coding DNA: TGTGCCAGCAGCCAATCCCGGCAGGGCAGGGTATATAGCAATCAGCCCCAGCATTTT. Its protein is CASSQSRQGRVYSNQPQHF.

The chain is built from TRBV5-1 and TRBJ1-5; 10 bases fit TRBD1. Germline CDR1 SGHRS, CDR2 YFSETQ. The CDR3 spans 16 residues. The J segment lost 7 bases and the V segment lost 0 bases, leaving 7 bases of the junction unmatched. The CDR3 DNA reads as TGCGCCAGCAGCTTGGTGGGACAGGGGCGGGGACAGCCCCAGCATTTT. Its translation is CASSLVGQGRGQPQHF.

The chain employs TRBV6-6 and TRBJ1-5, with 10 positions matching TRBD1. This CDR3 comprises 16 residues. J lost 6 bases, V lost 1 base, and 6 bases had no gene match. Germline V gene lookup returns CDR1 MNHNY and CDR2 SVGAGI (reference sequence). CDR3 in amino acids: CASSYLGTGVGQPQHF. The CDR3 DNA follows: TGTGCCAGCAGTTACTTGGGGACAGGGGTTGGTCAGCCCCAGCATTTT.

This chain uses TRBV5-1 with TRBJ2-5; 8 nucleotides align to TRBD2. Germline V gene sequence: CDR1 SGHRS, CDR2 YFSETQ. This CDR3 contains 15 residues. V lost 2 bases, J lost 3 bases, and 6 bases stayed unmatched. Written as DNA, the CDR3 is TGCGCCAGCAGCTTCAGCGGGGGAGGAGAAGAGACCCAGTACTTC. This gives the protein CASSFSGGGEETQYF.

The chain is built from TRBV5-3 and TRBJ1-4; possibly TRBD1 for D (5 bases). TRBV5-3 counts as an open reading frame of uncertain function. The CDR3 runs 15 residues. V lost 2 bases and J lost 3, with 11 bases in between. CDR3 residues: CARSLIYRPNEKLFF. Written as DNA, the CDR3 is TGTGCCAGAAGCTTAATCTACAGGCCTAATGAAAAACTGTTTTTT.

The V gene is TRBV10-3, the J gene TRBJ1-1; D remains unclear. This CDR3 region has 11 residues. Trimming shortened V by 5 bases and J by 4 bases, and 5 bases separated the two germline ends. Germline V gene data show CDR1 as ENHRY and CDR2 as SYGVKD. CDR3 protein: CAISSSTEAFF. The CDR3 nucleotides are TGTGCCATCAGTTCCAGCACTGAAGCTTTCTTT.

The chain carries TRBV15 and TRBJ1-6; TRBD1 aligns across 8 bases. The CDR3 sequence is 18 residues long. V was clipped by 0 bases and J by 3 bases; unmatched bases: 7. The germline V gene has CDR1 LNHNV and CDR2 YYDKDF (reference sequence). CDR3 sequence: CATSRDRQGAIYNSPLHF. CDR3 in DNA: TGTGCCACCAGCAGAGATCGCCAGGGGGCTATCTATAATTCACCCCTCCACTTT.

The chain couples TRBV5-1 to TRBJ2-2; TRBD2 agrees at 11 bases. CDR1 and CDR2 from the germline V gene are SGHRS and YFSETQ. This CDR3 is 17 amino acids long. V gave up 0 bases and J gave up 7 bases; unmatched junction bases: 8. CDR3 nucleotide sequence: TGCGCCAGCAGCTTGGTTGAGACTAGCGGGATAGGCGGGGAGCTGTTTTTT. It specifies CASSLVETSGIGGELFF.

V and J are TRBV10-3 and TRBJ2-4, with 9 bases fitting TRBD1. Germline CDR1 ENHRY, CDR2 SYGVKD. CDR3 size: 17 residues. The ends lost 0 bases at V and 3 bases at J; junction bases unmatched: 6. In nucleotides, the CDR3 is TGTGCCATCAGTGAGTCGGGACAGGGTAGAGGCAAAAACATTCAGTACTTC. It yields the protein CAISESGQGRGKNIQYF.

CDR3 in amino acids: CASSPGLAPTGELFF. In DNA, the CDR3 is TGTGCCAGCAGCCCTGGACTAGCGCCCACCGGGGAGCTGTTTTTT. The rearrangement links TRBV7-3 to TRBJ2-2; 9 bases align to TRBD2. The ends lost 5 bases at V and 4 bases at J; junction bases unmatched: 5. This CDR3 is built from 15 residues. Germline loops: CDR1 SGHTA, CDR2 FQGTGA.

The V call is TRBV27, the J call TRBJ2-5, with 9 bases identical to TRBD2. Germline CDR1 reads MNHEY; CDR2 reads SMNVEV (reference sequence). There are 14 residues in the CDR3. Trimming at V came to 0 bases and at J to 13 bases, leaving 9 bases not matched to a gene. For the CDR3, the DNA is TGTGCCAGCAGTTTATCCGAGCGGGGGGCTCTTCCGTACTTC. Translation: CASSLSERGALPYF.

This chain connects TRBV10-3 to TRBJ1-5; D is possibly TRBD1 (6 bases). Trimming stripped 4 bases from V and 1 base from J, with 8 bases between. The V gene's germline CDR1 is ENHRY and CDR2 SYGVKD. CDR3 size: 14 residues. The CDR3 nucleotides read TGTGCCATCAGTGGGGGACAAAGCAATCAGCCCCAGCATTTT. Encoded protein: CAISGGQSNQPQHF.

This clone was observed a few times. The genes are TRBV29-1 and TRBJ2-3, with TRBD2 identical over 12 bases. CDR3 size: 16 residues. Germline trimming cut 0 bases from V and 4 bases from J; bases unmatched to any gene: 5. The germline CDR1 and CDR2 sequences are SQVTM and ANQGSEA. CDR3 nucleotide sequence: TGCAGCGTTGAAGATCCCCTAGCGGGAGGGCCAGATACGCAGTATTTT. Encoded protein: CSVEDPLAGGPDTQYF.

As for this clone: One end of the junction is discordant with germline, which a read error may explain. The V and J genes are TRBV30 and TRBJ2-7, with TRBD1 matching over 10 bases. The CDR3 is made up of 13 amino acids. CDR1 and CDR2 from the germline V gene are GTSNPN and SVGIG (reference sequence). CDR3 DNA sequence: TGTGCCTGGGGGACAGGGGTCGTGTACGAGCAGTGCTTC. It encodes CAWGTGVVYEQCF.

This chain joins TRBV15 and TRBJ2-2, with D maybe TRBD2 (6 bases). CDR3 length: 15 residues. Trimming stripped 1 base from V and 5 bases from J, with 11 bases between. Germline V gives CDR1 LNHNV, CDR2 YYDKDF (reference sequence). This CDR3 reads CATSRVGTVTGELFF. CDR3 sequence (DNA): TGTGCCACCAGCAGAGTTGGGACTGTGACCGGGGAGCTGTTTTTT.

This clone was observed a handful of times. The chain has TRBV9 and TRBJ1-3, with no clear D. Trimming cost V 0 bases and J 0 bases, with 10 bases left between them. The CDR3 is 16 amino acids. Germline-derived CDR1 and CDR2 are SGDLS and YYNGEE. The CDR3 protein is CASSVDRGHSGNTIYF. Here the CDR3 DNA reads TGTGCCAGCAGCGTAGATAGAGGGCACTCTGGAAACACCATATATTTT.

The chain uses TRBV9 and TRBJ1-4; possibly TRBD1 for D (5 bases). V lost 0 bases to trimming and J lost 3 bases, with 9 bases between them. Germline assignment: CDR1 SGDLS and CDR2 YYNGEE. This CDR3 region has 15 residues. The CDR3 is CASSVADNSNEKLFF. The DNA for the CDR3 is TGTGCCAGCAGCGTAGCGGACAATTCTAATGAAAAACTGTTTTTT.

CDR3 DNA sequence: TGTGCCAGCAGTCCCAGGACAGGCACAGATACGCAGTATTTT. This codes for CASSPRTGTDTQYF. The chain employs TRBV6-5 and TRBJ2-3, with TRBD1 as a possible D gene (6 bases). The CDR3 is 14 residues long. Germline CDR1 and CDR2: MNHEY and SVGAGI. The V end lost 5 bases, the J end lost 1 base, and 10 bases lay between the germline ends.

The chain has TRBV27 and TRBJ2-5; possible D gene TRBD1, 5 bases. The last part of the DNA fits TRBJ2-7 better; the J call may be wrong. The CDR3 consists of 12 residues. Germline assignment: CDR1 MNHEY and CDR2 SMNVEV (reference sequence). CDR3 loop: CASSLRGYEQYF. The CDR3 DNA follows: TGTGCCAGCAGTTTAAGGGGTTACGAGCAGTACTTC.

The DNA for the CDR3 is TGCGCCAGCAGCGCCCTCCTGGGACTGTCGGCAAAGGAGACCCAGTACTTC. Amino acid sequence: CASSALLGLSAKETQYF. This sequence joins TRBV4-1 and TRBJ2-5, with D perhaps TRBD2 (6 bases). The germline gives CDR1 MGHRA, CDR2 YSYEKL. This CDR3 has 17 amino acids. Trimming removed 5 bases at V and 5 bases at J, with 24 bases between.

This chain links TRBV27 with TRBJ1-1, with D possibly TRBD1 on 6 matching bases. The CDR3 runs to 15 residues. Trimming took off 2 bases at V and 0 bases at J, with 10 bases between the two ends. Per germline, CDR1 MNHEY and CDR2 SMNVEV (reference sequence). The chain's CDR3 is CASSLIAGVNTEAFF. The CDR3 bases are TGTGCCAGCAGTTTAATTGCAGGGGTGAACACTGAAGCTTTCTTT.

The chain carries TRBV14 and TRBJ2-1, with TRBD2 matching over 14 bases. The V gene's germline CDR1 is SGHDN and CDR2 FVKESK. Trimming took 4 bases from V and 4 from J; bases not matched to a gene: 6. The CDR3 is made up of 17 amino acids. CDR3 nucleotides: TGTGCCAGCAGCCGAAGACTAGCGGGAGGGCCATACAATGAGCAGTTCTTC. This translates into CASSRRLAGGPYNEQFF. Full variable domain (rest looked up from reference TRBV14 and TRBJ2-1): EAGVTQFPSHSVIEKGQTVTLRCDPISGHDNLYWYRRVMGKEIKFLLHFVKESKQDESGMPNNRFLAERTGGTYSTLKVQPAELEDSGVYFCASSRRLAGGPYNEQFFGPGTRLTVL.

J is TRBJ2-7 and V is TRBV27; 13 nucleotides align to TRBD2. The CDR3 extends over 17 amino acids. Germline V gives CDR1 MNHEY, CDR2 SMNVEV (reference sequence). The V gene end was trimmed by 5 bases and the J gene end by 3 bases; junction bases not matched to a gene: 10. CDR3 in amino acids: CASSPGGGLAGIYEQYF. In DNA, the CDR3 is TGTGCCAGCAGTCCCGGGGGGGGACTAGCGGGGATCTACGAGCAGTACTTC.

On this clone: Other DNA sequences in the sample encode the same CDR3. The chain recombines TRBV5-1 with TRBJ2-7, with TRBD1 matching over 7 bases. Germline lookup yields CDR1 SGHRS and CDR2 YFSETQ. With 0 bases clipped from V and 3 bases from J, the junction kept 6 bases outside the gene matches. The CDR3 contains 15 residues. The CDR3 spells CASSLAPGQSYEQYF. DNA for the CDR3: TGCGCCAGCAGCTTGGCCCCGGGACAGAGCTACGAGCAGTACTTC.

The chain is built from TRBV6-1 and TRBJ2-2; no clear D gene. Deletions cut 6 bases from V and 6 bases from J, with 14 bases between. The CDR3 covers 14 residues. CDR1 and CDR2 (germline): MNHNS, SASEGT. The CDR3 DNA is TGTGCCAGCAGGAGTGACACCTACGCCGGGGAGCTGTTTTTT. Residues: CASRSDTYAGELFF.

This clone was observed a few times. The chain is built from TRBV5-1 and TRBJ2-3; 7 bases align to TRBD1. CDR3 length: 15 residues. The germline V gene encodes CDR1 SGHRS and CDR2 YFSETQ. The V segment lost 7 bases and the J segment 2 bases; nucleotides outside the gene matches: 10. In DNA form, the CDR3 reads TGCGCCAGCCGCCGAGAGGGGGCATACACAGATACGCAGTATTTT. Its protein product is CASRREGAYTDTQYF.